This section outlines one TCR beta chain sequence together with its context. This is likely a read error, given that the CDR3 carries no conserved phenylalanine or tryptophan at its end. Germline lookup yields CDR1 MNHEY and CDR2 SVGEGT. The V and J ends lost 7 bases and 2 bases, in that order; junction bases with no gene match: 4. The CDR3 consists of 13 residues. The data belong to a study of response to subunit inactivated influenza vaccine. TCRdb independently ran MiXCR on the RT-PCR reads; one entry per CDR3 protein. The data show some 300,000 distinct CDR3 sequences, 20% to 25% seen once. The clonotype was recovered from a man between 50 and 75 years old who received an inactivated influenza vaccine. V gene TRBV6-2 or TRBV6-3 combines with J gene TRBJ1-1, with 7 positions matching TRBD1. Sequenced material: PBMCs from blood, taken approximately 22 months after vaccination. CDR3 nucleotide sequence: TGTGCCAGCACCGGGGACAGTAACACTGAAGCTTTCCTT. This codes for CASTGDSNTEAFL.